Listed below are T cell receptor beta chains from one sample, sequenced in a study of blood T cell repertoires in COVID-19. Produced via immunoSEQ multiplex PCR; TCRdb's table is partial and in-frame only. The sample lists approximately 390,000 clones, 80% to 90% seen once, with 2.3% in the top ten. The sequenced material came from peripheral blood. These receptors were obtained from a woman aged 55-70 years with COVID-19, enrolled during active disease. Both conserved end residues are part of each CDR3. The D gene is left open where the match is weak. Clone size is not always given. Where it is, it says once, few, many or a class for expanded clones.

NA,TRBJ1-1,TRBV19,NA,CASSIRLNTEAFF,TGTGCCAGTAGTATAAGACTAAACACTGAAGCTTTCTTT
NA,TRBJ1-2,TRBV18,NA,CASSLEPNYGYTF,TGTGCCAGCTCACTTGAGCCGAACTATGGCTACACCTTC
NA,TRBJ2-2,TRBV6-5,TRBD2,CASLDAAGVTGELFF,TGTGCCAGCCTTGACGCAGCGGGGGTGACCGGGGAGCTGTTTTTT
NA,TRBJ2-1,TRBV6-2/TRBV6-3,TRBD2,CASSPWGTSAYNEQFF,TGTGCCAGCAGCCCCTGGGGGACTAGCGCCTACAATGAGCAGTTCTTC
NA,TRBJ2-7,TRBV11-2,TRBD2,CASSQGLAGENEQYF,TGTGCCAGCAGCCAAGGACTAGCGGGGGAGAACGAGCAGTACTTC
NA,TRBJ1-3,TRBV10-2,NA,CASSEGRGTGNTIYF,TGCGCCAGCAGTGAGGGCAGGGGTACTGGAAACACCATATATTTT
NA,TRBJ1-2,TRBV7-2,NA,CASSLGQGSRTSYGYTF,TGTGCCAGCAGCTTGGGTCAGGGCTCACGAACTTCCTATGGCTACACCTTC
NA,TRBJ2-2,TRBV5-4,TRBD2,CASSSGGAHYRTGELFF,TGTGCCAGCAGCTCCGGGGGGGCCCATTATCGCACCGGGGAGCTGTTTTTT
NA,TRBJ2-5,TRBV5-5,NA,CASSFHGAETQYF,TGTGCCAGCAGCTTCCATGGGGCGGAGACCCAGTACTTC
NA,TRBJ1-2,TRBV5-6,NA,CASRRGPMGYTF,TGTGCCAGCAGGCGGGGCCCCATGGGCTACACCTTC
NA,TRBJ2-7,TRBV4-1,TRBD2,CASSQVPGFSGAYEQYF,TGCGCCAGCAGCCAAGTCCCTGGTTTTAGCGGGGCCTACGAGCAGTACTTC
NA,TRBJ1-1,TRBV6-5,NA,CAITYNTEAFF,TGTGCCATCACATATAACACTGAAGCTTTCTTT
once,TRBJ2-1,TRBV2,NA,CASRGWTAYNEQFF,TGTGCCAGCAGGGGGTGGACAGCCTACAATGAGCAGTTCTTC
NA,TRBJ2-3,TRBV7-9,NA,CASSWLATDTQYF,TGTGCCAGCAGCTGGCTAGCTACAGATACGCAGTATTTT
NA,TRBJ2-3,TRBV25-1,NA,CASSEWGAGLRTDTQYF,TGTGCCAGCAGTGAATGGGGTGCGGGACTTCGGACAGATACGCAGTATTTT
many,TRBJ2-2,TRBV4-1,NA,CASSQVAEGTGELFF,TGCGCCAGCAGCCAAGTAGCAGAAGGAACCGGGGAGCTGTTTTTT
NA,TRBJ2-7,TRBV29-1,NA,CSVEGQGYEQYF,TGCAGCGTTGAGGGGCAGGGCTACGAGCAGTACTTC
NA,TRBJ1-2,TRBV19,NA,CASMEPANYGYTF,TGTGCCAGTATGGAGCCCGCTAACTATGGCTACACCTTC
NA,TRBJ2-7,TRBV6-5,TRBD2,CASRRGGSYEQYF,TGTGCCAGCAGGCGGGGGGGTTCCTACGAGCAGTACTTC
NA,TRBJ1-5,TRBV10-3,NA,CAISEGPENQPQHF,TGTGCCATCAGTGAGGGGCCGGAAAATCAGCCCCAGCATTTT
NA,TRBJ2-3,TRBV2,TRBD2,CASSEGDGRAQYF,TGTGCCAGCAGTGAGGGGGACGGGAGGGCGCAGTATTTT
NA,TRBJ2-3,TRBV6-5,TRBD2,CASRPVAGGLDTQYF,TGTGCCAGCAGGCCCGTAGCGGGGGGGCTTGATACGCAGTATTTT
NA,TRBJ1-4,TRBV28,NA,CASSLRGGEKLFF,TGTGCCAGCAGTCTAAGGGGGGGAGAAAAACTGTTTTTT
NA,TRBJ1-4,TRBV7-2,NA,CASSLGLSNEKLFF,TGTGCCAGCAGCTTGGGACTCAGTAATGAAAAACTGTTTTTT
NA,TRBJ1-1,TRBV28,TRBD1,CASSKTGLGRNTEAFF,TGTGCCAGCAGTAAGACAGGGTTAGGGAGGAACACTGAAGCTTTCTTT
NA,TRBJ2-2,TRBV2,NA,CASSAQRHTGELFF,TGTGCCAGCAGTGCTCAGCGTCATACCGGGGAGCTGTTTTTT
NA,TRBJ1-2,TRBV10-3,NA,CAIRPRTANYGYTF,TGTGCCATCAGGCCGCGGACAGCCAACTATGGCTACACCTTC
once,TRBJ1-1,TRBV6-6,NA,CASSRTVEAFF,TGTGCCAGCAGCCGGACAGTTGAAGCTTTCTTT
NA,TRBJ2-7,TRBV11-3,NA,CASSLDSGEQYF,TGTGCCAGCAGCTTAGATTCGGGCGAGCAGTACTTC
NA,TRBJ2-5,TRBV10-2,TRBD2,CASSEERGGPKTQYF,TGCGCCAGCAGTGAGGAGCGGGGGGGCCCGAAGACCCAGTACTTC
NA,TRBJ2-7,TRBV18,NA,CASSHTMTASYEQYF,TGTGCCAGCTCACACACGATGACAGCCTCCTACGAGCAGTACTTC
NA,TRBJ1-1,TRBV7-6,NA,CASSYNRLSVAFF,TGTGCCAGCAGTTACAATCGACTCTCCGTAGCTTTCTTT
NA,TRBJ1-2,TRBV2,NA,CAGHRAQALGYTF,TGTGCCGGACATCGGGCACAGGCTCTTGGCTACACCTTC
NA,TRBJ1-3,TRBV4-1,NA,CASSQEAGSSSGNTIYF,TGCGCCAGCAGCCAAGAAGCGGGCAGCAGCTCTGGAAACACCATATATTTT
NA,TRBJ2-2,TRBV3-1/TRBV3-2,NA,CASSAADSNTGELFF,TGTGCCAGCAGCGCGGCGGACAGCAACACCGGGGAGCTGTTTTTT
NA,TRBJ2-3,TRBV18,NA,CASLTSGAGKGSDTQYF,TGTGCCAGCTTGACTTCAGGTGCAGGGAAAGGTTCAGATACGCAGTATTTT
NA,TRBJ2-3,TRBV2,NA,CASRGGQAFTDTQYF,TGTGCCAGCAGGGGGGGGCAGGCCTTCACAGATACGCAGTATTTT
few,TRBJ2-2,TRBV7-8,TRBD2,CASSVESGGTTGELFF,TGTGCCAGCAGCGTAGAAAGCGGGGGGACCACCGGGGAGCTGTTTTTT
NA,TRBJ2-7,TRBV3-1/TRBV3-2,NA,CASSLIADTGAQYF,TGTGCCAGCAGCCTAATAGCGGACACCGGGGCGCAGTACTTC
NA,TRBJ1-1,TRBV20-1,NA,CSASAGGTEAFF,TGCAGTGCTAGTGCAGGAGGGACTGAAGCTTTCTTT
NA,TRBJ2-3,TRBV5-1,NA,CASSLALITSTDTQYF,TGCGCCAGCAGCTTGGCTTTAATTACTAGCACAGATACGCAGTATTTT
NA,TRBJ1-4,TRBV7-9,NA,CASSFLAGRSEKLFF,TGTGCCAGCAGCTTCCTAGCAGGGAGGAGTGAAAAACTGTTTTTT
NA,TRBJ2-2,TRBV5-4,NA,CASSSFRQPTGELFF,TGTGCCAGCAGCTCTTTCCGACAGCCCACCGGGGAGCTGTTTTTT
NA,TRBJ1-1,TRBV2,NA,CASSAQGLNTEAFF,TGTGCCAGCAGCGCACAGGGACTGAACACTGAAGCTTTCTTT
NA,TRBJ2-1,TRBV4-2,NA,CASSLTVYEQFF,TGTGCCAGCAGCCTCACAGTCTATGAGCAGTTCTTC